One T cell receptor (beta chain) is described in this entry. The antigen remains undetermined. The source of the sample is a study of cytomegalovirus exposure and HLA in healthy donors. The study sampled nominally healthy donors, though unrecorded immune exposures were likely. Findings and limits, study-wide: Clonal expansion was found to be greater in HLA-associated TCR beta chains than in equally common others in a later analysis.

The PCR had 60 Vbeta and 13 Jbeta primers. Produced via immunoSEQ multiplex PCR; TCRdb's table is partial and in-frame only. The repertoire holds approximately 100,000 clones, with 85% as singletons. The TCR sequence derives from a man in his forties in good health and CMV-seropositive. The sequencing sample was made of PBMCs.

Here the CDR3 reads CASSETDPDTQYF. DNA for the CDR3: TGTGCCAGCAGTGAGACTGATCCAGATACGCAGTATTTT. This sequence joins TRBV2 and TRBJ2-3; D uncertain. V dropped 3 bases and J dropped 4 bases, with 8 bases sitting between them. Per germline, CDR1 SNHLY and CDR2 FYNNEI. This CDR3 is 13 amino acids long.